This T cell receptor (beta chain) is drawn from a study of blood T cells in healthy people across ages. Study conclusions and caveats: PBMCs went unsorted, and a conclusive naive versus antigen-experienced comparison was therefore prevented.

CDR1 is MNHEY and CDR2 is SMNVEV in the germline V gene (reference sequence). V lost 3 bases to trimming and J lost 5 bases; unmatched junction nucleotides: 7. The CDR3 spans 14 residues. This clonotype was counted ten times or more. Antigen specificity is unknown. It was with a sample-barcoded 5' primer and a J-beta primer mix that a second PCR of roughly 7 to 12 cycles was run. TCRdb used MiXCR to reprocess the 5' RACE reads, holding one entry per CDR3 protein. This table has some 890,000 distinct CDR3 sequences, about 27% appearing once. These data are also associated with another study on T cells of mothers and their children. That study adds: Samples were obtained from three healthy Caucasian mothers and their six children. cDNA was synthesized from all extracted RNA at roughly 1.5 ug per reaction. Detection yielded no persistent microchimeric T cell clones.

The sample taken for sequencing was blood. This chain uses TRBV27 with TRBJ2-7, with TRBD1 identical over 7 bases. The TCR comes from a woman aged 40 to 50 in good health. The CDR3 bases are TGTGCCAGCAGTTTTCATAACAGGGGAAACGAGCAGTACTTC. Its protein product is CASSFHNRGNEQYF.